The 2 T cell receptor beta chains below all came from one sample that was sequenced in a study of T cell repertoires in cytomegalovirus infection. The antigens for these receptors are not known. A single record per CDR3 protein comes from TCRdb applying MiXCR to the reads. This sample has about 770,000 distinct CDR3 sequences, with about 28% found just once. The specimen comprised cultured CD8+ T cells from PBMCs, sampled from culture after CMV antigen stimulation. The receptors originated from a human donor in good health (CMV status not recorded). Some clones in this sample may be carry-over from other donors' samples.

The chain employs TRBV28 and TRBJ1-5; unclear D gene. Germline V CDR1 and CDR2: MDHEN, SYDVKM. The V gene lost 5 bases and the J gene lost 7 bases, with 9 bases spanning the gap. This CDR3 has 12 residues. CDR3 nucleotide sequence: TGTGCCAGCAGTGAGCCGGGACAGCCCCAGCATTTT. Its translation: CASSEPGQPQHF.

This clonotype was observed many times. V is TRBV7-2 and J is TRBJ2-1; the D gene could be TRBD1 or TRBD2 (5 bases each). Germline V lookup: CDR1 SGHTA, CDR2 FQGNSA. This CDR3 has 16 residues. V lost 5 bases and J lost 0, with 14 bases in between. The CDR3 is CASSPRGASSYNEQFF. The CDR3 DNA is TGTGCCAGCAGCCCCCGGGGCGCCAGCTCCTACAATGAGCAGTTCTTC.